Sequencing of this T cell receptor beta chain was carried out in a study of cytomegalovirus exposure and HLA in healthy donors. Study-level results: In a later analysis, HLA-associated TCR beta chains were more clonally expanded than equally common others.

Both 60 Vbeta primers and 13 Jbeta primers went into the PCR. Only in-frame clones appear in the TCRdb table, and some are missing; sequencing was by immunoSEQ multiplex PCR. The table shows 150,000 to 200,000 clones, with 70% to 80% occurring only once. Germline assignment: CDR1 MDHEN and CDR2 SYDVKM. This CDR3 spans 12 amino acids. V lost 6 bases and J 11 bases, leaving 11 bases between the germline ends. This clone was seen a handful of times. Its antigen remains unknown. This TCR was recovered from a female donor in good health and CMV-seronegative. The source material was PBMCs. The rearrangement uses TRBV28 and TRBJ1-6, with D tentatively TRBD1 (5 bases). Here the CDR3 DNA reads TGTGCCAGCAGGCTCAGGGTGACACCCCTCCACTTT. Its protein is CASRLRVTPLHF.